This entry lists 8 T cell receptor beta chains sequenced from one sample in a study of blood T cells in healthy people across ages. Primers used in a second PCR of roughly 7 to 12 cycles were a sample-barcoded 5' primer and a J-beta primer mix. In TCRdb, the 5' RACE reads were re-called with MiXCR into one record per CDR3 protein. In the table there are fewer than 1.5 million distinct CDR3 sequences, 42% of which are singletons. The material sequenced was blood. These receptors originate from a woman younger than 35 in good health.

This clonotype was seen a single time. The chain carries TRBV7-2 and TRBJ2-4; a weak D match, TRBD1 (5 bases). The CDR3 sequence is 14 residues long. The germline V and J ends were trimmed by 5 bases and 5 bases, with 13 bases remaining between them. The germline V gene encodes CDR1 SGHTA and CDR2 FQGNSA. CDR3 protein: CASSHDRYQNIQYF. The DNA for the CDR3 is TGTGCCAGCAGCCATGACAGATACCAAAACATTCAGTACTTC.

CDR3 sequence: CASSEGQEIYEQYF. In DNA form, the CDR3 reads TGTGCCAGCAGTGAAGGGCAGGAGATCTACGAGCAGTACTTC. V is TRBV6-1 and J is TRBJ2-7; no reliable D call. V was cut by 1 base and J by 3 bases, with 10 bases left in between. This CDR3 comprises 14 residues. From germline, CDR1 is MNHNS and CDR2 SASEGT.

Comment on this clonotype: Possible read error: a much larger clone is one base away. J is TRBJ2-5 and V is TRBV3-1, with 7 positions matching TRBD1. The CDR3 extends over 16 amino acids. The germline V gene encodes CDR1 LGHDT and CDR2 YNNKEL (reference sequence). CDR3 sequence (DNA): TGTGCCGGCAGCCCTCAAACAACCGGGACAGAGAATGAGCAGTACTTC. Protein: CAGSPQTTGTENEQYF.

The CDR3 loop is CSVGSGGVGTQYF. The DNA for the CDR3 is TGCAGCGTTGGGTCCGGGGGCGTCGGGACCCAGTACTTC. The chain combines TRBV29-1 with TRBJ2-5; D assignment may be TRBD1 or TRBD2 (6 bases each). Germline V gives CDR1 SQVTM, CDR2 ANQGSEA. Deletions cut 4 bases from V and 7 bases from J, with 16 bases between. CDR3 size: 13 residues.

This clonotype has a handful of counts. This chain uses TRBV7-9 with TRBJ1-5; D is uncertain. This CDR3 is 14 amino acids long. Germline V gene sequence: CDR1 SEHNR, CDR2 FQNEAQ (reference sequence). V dropped 4 bases and J dropped 0 bases, with 7 bases sitting between them. The CDR3 here is CASSSSVSNQPQHF. CDR3 sequence (DNA): TGTGCCAGCAGCTCGTCAGTTAGCAATCAGCCCCAGCATTTT.

V and J are TRBV27 and TRBJ2-1; 12 nucleotides match TRBD2. Trimming took 7 bases from V and 8 from J; bases not matched to a gene: 6. Germline CDR1 MNHEY, CDR2 SMNVEV (reference sequence). CDR3 length: 14 amino acids. The CDR3 protein is CASKGTSGLYEQFF. In DNA form, the CDR3 reads TGTGCCAGCAAGGGGACTAGCGGGTTATATGAGCAGTTCTTC.

The gene calls are TRBV29-1 and TRBJ2-5; 8 bases match TRBD2. The junction had 4 bases not matched to a gene; V was cut back by 2 bases and J by 5 bases. The CDR3 contains 13 residues. Looked up from germline, CDR1 is SQVTM and CDR2 is ANQGSEA. The CDR3 bases are TGCAGCGTTGAATGGGCGGGAGGTGAGACCCAGTACTTC. It specifies CSVEWAGGETQYF.

In this sample, this clonotype turned up a few times. This sequence joins TRBV7-3 and TRBJ2-3; the match to TRBD2 covers 7 bases. The germline gives CDR1 SGHTA, CDR2 FQGTGA. V lost 4 bases and J lost 2; bases outside the gene matches: 3. The CDR3 sequence is 14 residues long. CDR3 sequence (DNA): TGTGCCAGCAGCTCAGCGGGAAACACAGATACGCAGTATTTT. Protein: CASSSAGNTDTQYF.